The source of this T cell receptor (beta chain) is a study of persistence of HIV-infected CD4 T cells. The wider study: Donors had been on suppressive ART for a median of approximately eight years.

V dropped 3 bases and J dropped 4 bases, with 13 bases sitting between them. The CDR3 sequence is 14 residues long. Per germline, CDR1 SGDLS and CDR2 YYNGEE. This clone came up once. What it binds is unknown. Broader study findings: Antigen-responding cells were enriched for degenerate expanded CDR3beta sequences.

The immunoSEQ assay was version 4, run in survey mode. Template was genomic DNA at about 9.8 ng/uL, with up to about 1 ug used per sample. The protocol was immunoSEQ multiplex PCR, while the TCRdb copy is restricted to in-frame clones and leaves out a portion. The sample holds about 32,000 clones; roughly 70% are singletons and the top ten take 1.4%. An overlapping HIV-1 Gag peptide pool stimulated these cells at 0.85 to 1 ug/peptide/mL. CD4+ T cells upregulating both CD40 ligand and CD69 were sorted as responding cells. Undetectable plasma HIV-1 RNA below 50 copies/mL lasted at least 4 years. The chain joins TRBV9 to TRBJ1-2; maybe TRBD1 (5 bases). The sample in question was CD4+ T cells sorted from PBMCs after approximately 19-hour stimulation, obtained from a patient who received antiretroviral therapy. The sequence was obtained from an adult man with HIV who was CMV-seropositive. As DNA, the CDR3 is TGTGCCAGCAGCGCGGACACCGCGGGCTATGGCTACACCTTC. Its translation: CASSADTAGYGYTF.